This T cell receptor (beta chain) was sequenced for a study of cytomegalovirus exposure and HLA in healthy donors. The overall study: Tens of millions of unique TCR sequences came from HLA-typed donors in an early release. The study, taken as a whole, reports: According to reports, the classifier identified cytomegalovirus status with high specificity and sensitivity. In a later analysis, HLA-associated beta chains showed higher expansion and lower generation probabilities than comparable chains.

PCR used 60 Vbeta primers and 13 Jbeta primers. Sequencing was performed with immunoSEQ multiplex PCR; in TCRdb, only in-frame clones are kept and a portion is missing. The repertoire holds some 110,000 clones, around 81% seen once, with 3.9% in the top ten. Points on this clone: The antigen remains undetermined.

The clonotype originates from a woman aged 25-40 years in good health and CMV-seronegative. Sequenced input: PBMCs.

In DNA, the CDR3 is TGTGCCAGCTCGGTCAACAGGGGCCAAGAAGAGACCCAGTACTTC. It codes for CASSVNRGQEETQYF. This chain joins TRBV18 and TRBJ2-5; TRBD1 aligns across 7 bases. Trimming at V came to 6 bases and at J to 3 bases, leaving 10 bases not matched to a gene. The CDR3 is 15 amino acids. Germline values: CDR1 KGHSH, CDR2 LQKENI.